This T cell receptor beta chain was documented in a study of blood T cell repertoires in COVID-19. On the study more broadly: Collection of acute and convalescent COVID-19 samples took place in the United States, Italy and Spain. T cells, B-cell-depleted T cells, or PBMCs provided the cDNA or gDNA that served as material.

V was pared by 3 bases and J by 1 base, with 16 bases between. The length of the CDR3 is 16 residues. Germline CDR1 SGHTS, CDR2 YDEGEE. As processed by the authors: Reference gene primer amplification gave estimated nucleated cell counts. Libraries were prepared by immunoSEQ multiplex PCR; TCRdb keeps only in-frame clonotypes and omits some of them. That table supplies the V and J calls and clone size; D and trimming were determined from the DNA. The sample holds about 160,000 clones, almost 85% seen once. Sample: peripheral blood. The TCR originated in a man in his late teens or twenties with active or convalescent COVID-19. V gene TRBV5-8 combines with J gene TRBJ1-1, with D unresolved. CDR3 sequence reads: CASSSPLLHANTEAFF. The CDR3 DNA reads TGTGCCAGCAGCTCACCCCTACTGCACGCGAACACTGAAGCTTTCTTT.